Listed below are T cell receptor beta chains from one sample, sequenced in a study of Graves' ophthalmopathy and Graves' hyperthyroidism. Using its own MiXCR run on the multiplex PCR reads, TCRdb lists one record per CDR3 protein. The sample has about 640,000 distinct CDR3 sequences; about 38% are singletons. Sequencing was carried out using peripheral blood. These receptors originate from an adult man with Graves' ophthalmopathy. Each CDR3 is given with its conserved first and last residue. A D gene is named only where the DNA matches it firmly. Expanded clones are given a class, and other clones once, few, many or no size at all.

NA,many,12,TRBJ2-7,TRBV4-1,CASSQEGDSQYF,TGCGCCAGCAGCCAAGAAGGGGACTCGCAGTACTTC
NA,few,16,TRBJ2-7,TRBV7-9,CASSSIEGGGYNEQYF,TGTGCCAGCAGCTCAATCGAGGGGGGGGGGTATAACGAGCAGTACTTC
TRBD2,NA,17,TRBJ2-2,TRBV7-8,CASSLRTSGRSDGELFF,TGTGCCAGCAGCTTGAGGACTAGCGGGAGATCAGACGGGGAGCTGTTTTTT
NA,many,15,TRBJ2-7,TRBV5-4,CASSLTRGPSYEQYF,TGTGCCAGCAGCTTGACCCGCGGGCCCTCCTACGAGCAGTACTTC
TRBD1,many,12,TRBJ1-1,TRBV10-3,CAISRTGEQAFF,TGTGCCATCAGTCGAACAGGGGAACAAGCTTTCTTT
NA,many,13,TRBJ1-1,TRBV10-3,CAAGDGMNTEAFF,TGTGCCGCAGGGGACGGAATGAACACTGAAGCTTTCTTT
NA,many,12,TRBJ2-7,TRBV20-1,CSARRGNYEQYF,TGCAGTGCTAGAAGAGGGAACTACGAGCAGTACTTC
NA,once,14,TRBJ2-5,TRBV2,CASSERGIGETQYF,TGTGCCAGCAGTGAAAGGGGGATCGGCGAGACCCAGTACTTC
NA,many,13,TRBJ1-6,TRBV7-8,CASSPTQPSALHF,TGTGCCAGCAGCCCCACACAGCCGTCGGCCCTCCACTTT
NA,NA,14,TRBJ2-7,TRBV10-3,CAISESEGGREQYF,TGTGCCATCAGTGAGTCCGAGGGGGGTCGGGAGCAGTACTTC
TRBD2,NA,17,TRBJ2-5,TRBV29-1,CSVEGWAAGGSWETQYF,TGCAGCGTTGAAGGGTGGGCCGCCGGGGGGTCATGGGAGACCCAGTACTTC
NA,NA,12,TRBJ2-2,TRBV9,CASSQATGELFF,TGTGCCAGCAGCCAAGCTACCGGGGAGCTGTTTTTT
TRBD2,NA,14,TRBJ2-7,TRBV27,CASSPGLEVHEQYF,TGTGCCAGCAGTCCGGGACTAGAGGTCCACGAGCAGTACTTC
TRBD1,once,14,TRBJ2-7,TRBV10-3,CAISVGGQPYEQYF,TGTGCCATCAGCGTAGGGGGACAGCCATACGAGCAGTACTTC
TRBD1,NA,15,TRBJ2-7,TRBV4-3,CASSQESGQPYEQYF,TGCGCCAGCAGCCAAGAGTCGGGACAGCCCTACGAGCAGTACTTC
TRBD2,few,15,TRBJ2-7,TRBV7-8,CASSLTTSRSYEQYF,TGTGCCAGCAGCTTAACGACTAGCAGGTCCTACGAGCAGTACTTC
NA,many,17,TRBJ1-6,TRBV25-1,CASSELGVGQNNSPLHF,TGTGCCAGCAGTGAATTGGGGGTAGGACAGAATAATTCACCCCTCCACTTT
TRBD1,many,14,TRBJ2-5,TRBV3-1,CASSQTGGLETQYF,TGTGCCAGCAGCCAAACAGGGGGTTTAGAGACCCAGTACTTC
NA,NA,14,TRBJ1-5,TRBV20-1,CSATGWDPNQPQHF,TGCAGTGCCACGGGCTGGGATCCCAATCAGCCCCAGCATTTT
TRBD1,NA,12,TRBJ1-4,TRBV29-1,CSGQGSSEKLFF,TGCAGCGGACAGGGAAGCAGTGAAAAACTGTTTTTT
NA,many,12,TRBJ1-1,TRBV20-1,CSASLRVDEAFF,TGCAGTGCTAGCCTAAGGGTTGATGAAGCTTTCTTT
NA,many,13,TRBJ1-3,TRBV19,CATGENSGNTIYF,TGTGCCACGGGAGAGAACTCTGGAAACACCATATATTTT
NA,once,13,TRBJ2-5,TRBV29-1,CSVAGGDSGTQYF,TGCAGCGTTGCAGGCGGGGATAGTGGGACCCAGTACTTC
NA,many,12,TRBJ1-1,TRBV6-1,CASTASNTEAFF,TGTGCCAGCACCGCCTCGAACACTGAAGCTTTCTTT
TRBD2,NA,15,TRBJ2-5,TRBV10-3,CASNSLAGLQETQYF,TGTGCCAGCAACTCACTAGCGGGGCTACAAGAGACCCAGTACTTC
NA,NA,15,TRBJ2-7,TRBV10-3,CAISTGPGSSYEQYF,TGTGCCATCAGTACAGGTCCGGGGAGCTCCTACGAGCAGTACTTC
NA,NA,15,TRBJ2-7,TRBV2,CASSSGGPSPYEQYF,TGTGCCAGCAGCTCCGGGGGGCCCAGCCCCTACGAGCAGTACTTC
TRBD1,NA,14,TRBJ1-1,TRBV7-9,CASRRGQGNTEAFF,TGTGCCAGCAGGCGGGGACAGGGTAACACTGAAGCTTTCTTT
NA,many,16,TRBJ2-3,TRBV24-1,CATANPGEGSTDTQYF,TGTGCCACCGCTAACCCAGGGGAGGGTAGCACAGATACGCAGTATTTT
NA,many,13,TRBJ2-5,TRBV12-3/TRBV12-4,CASSFSAEETQYF,TGTGCCAGCAGTTTCAGTGCGGAGGAGACCCAGTACTTC
NA,NA,13,TRBJ2-3,TRBV5-1,CASWGTSTDTQYF,TGCGCCAGCTGGGGGACGAGCACAGATACGCAGTATTTT
TRBD1,NA,16,TRBJ1-5,TRBV19,CASSFLVGQRNQPQHF,TGTGCCAGTTCTTTCCTGGTGGGACAGAGAAATCAGCCCCAGCATTTT
TRBD2,many,15,TRBJ2-7,TRBV19,CASSKGSGSSYEQYF,TGTGCCAGTAGTAAAGGGAGCGGGAGCTCCTACGAGCAGTACTTC
NA,NA,14,TRBJ1-6,TRBV10-3,CAISVGQGPSPLHF,TGTGCCATCAGTGTTGGGCAGGGACCTTCACCCCTCCACTTT
NA,many,12,TRBJ2-5,TRBV7-6,CASSAGAETQYF,TGTGCCAGCAGCGCGGGTGCGGAGACCCAGTACTTC
NA,NA,12,TRBJ1-5,TRBV19,CASGHGLGYEHF,TGTGCCAGCGGACACGGGCTGGGATACGAGCATTTT
NA,NA,17,TRBJ1-6,TRBV12-5,CASGLVLQSSYNSPLHF,TGTGCTAGTGGTTTGGTATTGCAGAGCTCCTATAATTCACCCCTCCACTTT
NA,NA,14,TRBJ1-1,TRBV10-3,CAISSTGGGTEAFF,TGTGCCATCAGTTCCACGGGTGGAGGGACTGAAGCTTTCTTT
NA,few,15,TRBJ1-5,TRBV4-3,CASSQDFSGDQPQHF,TGCGCCAGCAGCCAAGATTTTTCAGGGGATCAGCCCCAGCATTTT
NA,NA,16,TRBJ1-2,TRBV5-1,CASSLYLPGINYGYTF,TGCGCCAGCAGCTTATACCTTCCAGGGATAAACTATGGCTACACCTTC
NA,NA,16,TRBJ1-6,TRBV7-9,CASSLGTTAGNSPLHF,TGTGCCAGCAGCTTAGGAACAACGGCAGGAAATTCACCCCTCCACTTT
NA,many,16,TRBJ2-6,TRBV7-3,CASSPGWGAWANVLTF,TGTGCCAGCAGCCCGGGTTGGGGGGCTTGGGCCAACGTCCTGACTTTC
TRBD1,NA,15,TRBJ1-5,TRBV7-2,CASSLRTGEGETQHF,TGTGCCAGCAGCTTACGGACAGGGGAGGGAGAGACCCAGCATTTT
NA,NA,15,TRBJ1-4,TRBV6-1,CASRRGARTNEKLFF,TGTGCCAGCAGGCGAGGGGCGAGAACTAATGAAAAACTGTTTTTT
NA,few,13,TRBJ2-5,TRBV10-3,CASSEARKETQYF,TGTGCCAGCAGTGAAGCCCGCAAAGAGACCCAGTACTTC
TRBD1,NA,18,TRBJ2-2,TRBV13,CASSPTGQRPANTGELFF,TGTGCCAGCAGCCCCACGGGACAGAGGCCCGCGAACACCGGGGAGCTGTTTTTT
TRBD1,many,13,TRBJ1-1,TRBV10-3,CATSTGKDTEAFF,TGTGCCACCTCGACAGGGAAGGATACTGAAGCTTTCTTT
NA,many,14,TRBJ1-6,TRBV4-3,CASSQDLRASPLHF,TGCGCCAGCAGCCAAGATTTGAGGGCTTCACCCCTCCACTTT
NA,many,14,TRBJ2-5,TRBV7-9,CASSLNRQEETQYF,TGTGCCAGCAGCTTAAATCGACAGGAAGAGACCCAGTACTTC
TRBD1,NA,14,TRBJ1-1,TRBV27,CASSQRQGFTEAFF,TGTGCCAGCAGTCAACGACAGGGATTCACTGAAGCTTTCTTT
TRBD2,NA,18,TRBJ2-2,TRBV6-5,CASSYRTSGMISNGELFF,TGTGCCAGCAGTTACAGGACTAGCGGGATGATCTCCAACGGGGAGCTGTTTTTT
TRBD1,few,17,TRBJ1-5,TRBV10-3,CASSYSKGQDLNQPQHF,TGTGCCAGCAGTTACTCGAAAGGACAGGATCTCAATCAGCCCCAGCATTTT
NA,NA,14,TRBJ2-7,TRBV7-9,CASSLAEDLGEQYF,TGTGCCAGCAGCTTAGCGGAGGACCTGGGCGAGCAGTACTTC
TRBD2,many,15,TRBJ2-5,TRBV19,CASRRLAGGLETQYF,TGTGCCAGTAGGCGACTAGCGGGAGGGCTGGAGACCCAGTACTTC
NA,few,15,TRBJ1-1,TRBV19,CASSSLTAMNTEAFF,TGTGCCAGTAGTTCGCTGACAGCAATGAACACTGAAGCTTTCTTT
TRBD1,NA,15,TRBJ2-7,TRBV10-3,CASSERGRGLYEQYF,TGTGCCAGCAGTGAACGAGGCAGGGGGCTGTACGAGCAGTACTTC
NA,many,14,TRBJ2-7,TRBV19,CASSIVSGNYEQYF,TGTGCCAGTAGTATCGTTTCCGGAAACTACGAGCAGTACTTC
NA,many,14,TRBJ2-7,TRBV12-3/TRBV12-4,CASSPGQSSYEQYF,TGTGCCAGCAGCCCCGGACAGAGCTCCTACGAGCAGTACTTC
TRBD1,few,17,TRBJ1-4,TRBV5-1,CASSLRGQGSLNEKLFF,TGCGCCAGCAGCTTGAGGGGACAGGGGTCCCTAAATGAAAAACTGTTTTTT
NA,many,15,TRBJ1-5,TRBV9,CASSVGPASNQPQHF,TGTGCCAGCAGCGTAGGCCCAGCCTCGAATCAGCCCCAGCATTTT